Shown below are 26 T cell receptor beta chains from a single sample sequenced in a study of T cell responses to AZD1222 COVID-19 vaccine. The method was immunoSEQ multiplex PCR; TCRdb's version includes in-frame clones alone and lacks a portion of them. The data contain around 67,000 clones, 80% to 85% of them singletons. The sample was peripheral blood, taken on day 0 of AZD1222 vaccination. The receptors were sampled from an adult in good health.

This clone was seen only once. CDR3 residues: CASSPQTGSNTGELFF. CDR3 nucleotide sequence: TGTGCCAGCAGCCCGCAAACAGGGTCGAACACCGGGGAGCTGTTTTTT. The chain combines TRBV7-6 with TRBJ2-2; D is possibly TRBD1 (6 bases). The ends were cut back, 5 bases at V and 0 bases at J, with 13 bases in the middle. Per the germline V gene, CDR1 is SGHVS and CDR2 is FNYEAQ. This CDR3 comprises 16 residues.

The genes are TRBV5-5 and TRBJ1-1; 7 bases match TRBD1. From germline, CDR1 is SGHKS and CDR2 YYEKEE (reference sequence). Unmatched junction bases numbered 18, after V lost 3 bases and J lost 4 bases. This CDR3 spans 18 amino acids. CDR3 sequence: CASSSRLYRGEGSTEAFF. The CDR3 DNA follows: TGTGCCAGCAGCTCCCGCCTATACAGGGGAGAGGGAAGCACTGAAGCTTTCTTT.

The chain links TRBV19 to TRBJ2-5; TRBD1 matches at 10 bases. Losses at the gene ends were 3 bases for V and 6 bases for J; bases not matched to a gene: 7. This CDR3 comprises 15 residues. CDR1 LNHDA and CDR2 SQIVND come from the germline V gene (reference sequence). CDR3 amino acids: CASSIPGQGTKTQYF. CDR3 nucleotide sequence: TGTGCCAGTAGTATCCCGGGACAGGGGACGAAGACCCAGTACTTC.

There are a few counts of this clone. The genes are TRBV19 and TRBJ1-2; 11 bases line up with TRBD1. This CDR3 region has 14 residues. CDR1 LNHDA and CDR2 SQIVND come from the germline V gene (reference sequence). V lost 8 bases, J lost 4 bases, and 6 bases stayed unmatched. Here the CDR3 DNA reads TGTGCCAGTCGGACAGGGGGCTTCGGCTATGGCTACACCTTC. As protein: CASRTGGFGYGYTF.

This chain uses TRBV19 with TRBJ1-5; D unclear. Trimming removed 3 bases from V and 6 bases from J, with 9 bases in between. The CDR3 is 13 residues long. Germline values: CDR1 LNHDA, CDR2 SQIVND (reference sequence). CDR3 protein: CASSIGGVQPQHF. The CDR3 DNA reads as TGTGCCAGTAGTATCGGCGGGGTTCAGCCCCAGCATTTT.

The chain carries TRBV5-1 and TRBJ1-3; D call uncertain. This CDR3 has 12 residues. V gave up 0 bases and J gave up 6 bases, with 4 bases separating them. Germline CDR1 reads SGHRS; CDR2 reads YFSETQ. The CDR3 nucleotides read TGCGCCAGCAGCTTGGATTCAAACACCATATATTTT. Amino acids: CASSLDSNTIYF.

The chain joins TRBV4-3 to TRBJ1-1, with 8 bases fitting TRBD1. CDR3 size: 15 residues. Germline lookup yields CDR1 LGHNA and CDR2 YSLEER. V trimming: 0 bases; J trimming: 4 bases; junction bases outside the gene matches: 4. For the CDR3, the DNA is TGCGCCAGCAGCCAAGATAACAGGGGGGTCACTGAAGCTTTCTTT. The encoded protein is CASSQDNRGVTEAFF.

The V call is TRBV6-5, the J call TRBJ1-3; no clear D gene. The CDR3 runs to 14 residues. The V and J ends lost 3 bases and 0 bases respectively, with 6 bases between them. Germline CDR1 and CDR2: MNHEY and SVGAGI. CDR3 DNA sequence: TGTGCCAGCAGTTATGGAGGCTCTGGAAACACCATATATTTT. Translated, it gives CASSYGGSGNTIYF.

The chain recombines TRBV5-4 with TRBJ2-1; D not certain. The CDR3 runs to 16 residues. Germline CDR1 is SGHNT and CDR2 is YYREEE (reference sequence). V shed 3 bases and J shed 1 base, with 14 bases lying between them. Here the CDR3 reads CASSSRVGGSYNEQFF. In DNA form, the CDR3 reads TGTGCCAGCAGCTCAAGGGTAGGTGGGTCCTACAATGAGCAGTTCTTC.

The rearrangement links TRBV4-2 to TRBJ2-3; D is undetermined. The CDR3 contains 13 residues. Trimming stripped 0 bases from V and 4 bases from J, with 5 bases between. CDR1 and CDR2 (germline): LGHNA, YNFKEQ. As DNA, the CDR3 is TGTGCCAGCAGCCAAGAGGGGTCAGATACGCAGTATTTT. Protein: CASSQEGSDTQYF.

The J gene is TRBJ1-1, the V gene TRBV9, with D unclear. V was cut by 0 bases and J by 8 bases, with 8 bases left in between. Germline values: CDR1 SGDLS, CDR2 YYNGEE. The CDR3 contains 12 residues. CDR3 coding DNA: TGTGCCAGCAGCGTAGTATACGGAGAAGCTTTCTTT. Protein sequence: CASSVVYGEAFF. The variable domain in full, with the rest retrieved from reference TRBV9 and TRBJ1-1, is DSGVTQTPKHLITATGQRVTLRCSPRSGDLSVYWYQQSLDQGLQFLIQYYNGEERAKGNILERFSAQQFPDLHSELNLSSLELGDSALYFCASSVVYGEAFFGQGTRLTVV.

The chain is built from TRBV27 and TRBJ2-1; 10 bases align to TRBD1. J was trimmed by 3 bases and V by 2 bases; bases with no gene match: 1. The CDR3 sequence is 15 residues long. In germline, CDR1 is MNHEY, CDR2 SMNVEV (reference sequence). The CDR3 DNA reads as TGTGCCAGCAGTTTAGGGACAGGGGTCTACAATGAGCAGTTCTTC. Its translation: CASSLGTGVYNEQFF.

The chain is built from TRBV10-1 and TRBJ1-1, with D possibly matching TRBD1 (5 bases). V was pared by 0 bases and J by 5 bases, with 10 bases between. This CDR3 has 14 amino acids. The germline V gene has CDR1 WNHNN and CDR2 SYGVQD (reference sequence). CDR3 nucleotides: TGCGCCAGCAGTGAGTCCCCAGGGAGGACTGAAGCTTTCTTT. It is translated as CASSESPGRTEAFF.

This chain joins TRBV7-2 and TRBJ1-5; D gene uncertain. The CDR3 totals 13 residues. Germline CDR1 SGHTA, CDR2 FQGNSA. Trimming stripped 5 bases from V and 7 bases from J, with 12 bases between. CDR3 coding DNA: TGTGCCAGCAGCCCCCGAATGGGACAGCCCCAGCATTTT. Translation gives CASSPRMGQPQHF.

V and J are TRBV4-2 and TRBJ1-1; maybe TRBD1 (6 bases). The germline CDR1 and CDR2 sequences are LGHNA and YNFKEQ. The length of the CDR3 is 14 residues. Trimming pared 0 bases from V and 5 bases from J, leaving 10 bases between. The CDR3 DNA is TGTGCCAGCAGCCAAGATACAGGGCGGACTGAAGCTTTCTTT. The encoded protein is CASSQDTGRTEAFF.

The V call is TRBV6-5, the J call TRBJ2-7; D remains unclear. The germline V and J ends were trimmed by 11 bases and 2 bases, with 22 bases remaining between them. The CDR3 length is 15 residues. Germline V gene lookup returns CDR1 MNHEY and CDR2 SVGAGI. The CDR3 loop is CASQRALRSTYEQYF. The CDR3 nucleotides read TGTGCCTCCCAACGGGCACTTCGGTCCACCTACGAGCAGTACTTC.

Written as DNA, the CDR3 is TGTGCCAGCAGCAAAGTAAGGGGGTACGAGCAGTACTTC. As protein: CASSKVRGYEQYF. This chain connects TRBV21-1 to TRBJ2-7; the table assigns TRBD1, which was not confirmed against the DNA. TRBV21-1 is designated a pseudogene. The CDR3 sequence is 13 residues long.

V usage is TRBV13 and J usage is TRBJ2-7, with a weak D call TRBD2 (5 bases). This CDR3 region has 14 residues. Germline loops: CDR1 PRHDT, CDR2 FYEKMQ (reference sequence). Deletions cut 5 bases from V and 2 bases from J, with 13 bases between. The CDR3 DNA reads TGTGCCAGCAGCCCCCCCGGGAACCCCTACGAGCAGTACTTC. Protein sequence: CASSPPGNPYEQYF.

Comment on this clone: Distinct nucleotide sequences in the sample also encode this CDR3. The chain recombines TRBV3-1 (or the pseudogene TRBV3-2) with TRBJ2-3; D may be TRBD1 or TRBD2 (5 bases each). The CDR3 extends over 14 amino acids. V was trimmed by 3 bases and J by 1 base, leaving 8 bases between them. CDR1 is LGHDT, CDR2 YNNKEL, per germline (reference sequence). The CDR3 region is CASSQRDGTDTQYF. In DNA form, the CDR3 reads TGTGCCAGCAGCCAGAGGGACGGCACAGATACGCAGTATTTT.

The chain carries TRBV7-6 and TRBJ1-3; maybe TRBD1 (5 bases). Looked up from germline, CDR1 is SGHVS and CDR2 is FNYEAQ. The CDR3 loop spans 16 amino acids. Trimming removed 5 bases at V and 0 bases at J, with 14 bases between. The CDR3 is CASSPQPGFSGNTIYF. CDR3 nucleotide sequence: TGTGCCAGCAGCCCACAACCAGGGTTCTCTGGAAACACCATATATTTT.

This sequence joins TRBV11-3 and TRBJ2-1; the D is unclear. CDR3 size: 13 residues. Trimming took off 1 base at V and 5 bases at J, with 6 bases between the two ends. Germline values: CDR1 SGHNT, CDR2 YENEEA. CDR3: CASSLAYDNEQFF. The CDR3 coding sequence is TGTGCCAGCAGCTTAGCGTACGACAATGAGCAGTTCTTC.

This clone was seen a few times. The V gene is TRBV5-1, the J gene TRBJ2-7, with 11 bases lining up with TRBD1. Germline V lookup: CDR1 SGHRS, CDR2 YFSETQ. The CDR3 length is 15 residues. V dropped 0 bases and J dropped 7; count of bases not matched to a gene: 6. The CDR3 region is CASSLDGQGANEQYF. As DNA, the CDR3 is TGCGCCAGCAGCTTGGACGGACAGGGGGCAAATGAGCAGTACTTC.

This rearrangement joins TRBV30 to TRBJ1-1; D is possibly TRBD1 (5 bases). V was pared by 2 bases and J by 5 bases, with 12 bases between. The CDR3 length is 13 residues. Germline V gene sequence: CDR1 GTSNPN, CDR2 SVGIG (reference sequence). In DNA, the CDR3 is TGTGCCTGGAGTTTACAGGAAGGGACTGAAGCTTTCTTT. Its translation is CAWSLQEGTEAFF.

The chain recombines TRBV5-5 with TRBJ1-4; TRBD1 matches at 9 bases. With 0 bases clipped from V and 6 bases from J, the junction kept 3 bases outside the gene matches. Germline V CDR1 and CDR2: SGHKS, YYEKEE (reference sequence). The CDR3 loop spans 15 amino acids. Written as DNA, the CDR3 is TGTGCCAGCAGCTTGGGGGGACAGGGATATGAAAAACTGTTTTTT. This encodes CASSLGGQGYEKLFF.

The gene calls are TRBV11-3 and TRBJ1-1; D gene ambiguous. The CDR3 is made up of 14 amino acids. V dropped 4 bases and J dropped 1 base, with 10 bases sitting between them. The germline CDR1 and CDR2 sequences are SGHNT and YENEEA. Here the CDR3 DNA reads TGTGCCAGCAGCTCACGGACGGGGAACACTGAAGCTTTCTTT. Its protein is CASSSRTGNTEAFF. The full variable domain, in which reference TRBV11-3 and TRBJ1-1 provide the parts outside the CDR3, is EAGVVQSPRYKIIEKKQPVAFWCNPISGHNTLYWYLQNLGQGPELLIRYENEEAVDDSQLPKDRFSAERLKGVDSTLKIQPAELGDSAVYLCASSSRTGNTEAFFGQGTRLTVV.

The CDR3 coding sequence is TGTGCCAGCAGCCCCTCCCTCTCGACAGATACGCAGTATTTT. Translating it yields CASSPSLSTDTQYF. The rearrangement joins TRBV7-9 to TRBJ2-3; D remains ambiguous. From germline, CDR1 is SEHNR and CDR2 FQNEAQ (reference sequence). The CDR3 extends over 14 amino acids. V gave up 5 bases and J gave up 3 bases, with 12 bases separating them. The variable domain in full, completed from reference TRBV7-9 and TRBJ2-3, reads DTGVSQNPRHKITKRGQNVTFRCDPISEHNRLYWYRQTLGQGPEFLTYFQNEAQLEKSRLLSDRFSAERPKGSFSTLEIQRTEQGDSAMYLCASSPSLSTDTQYFGPGTRLTVL.